This entry lists 22 T cell receptor beta chains sequenced from one sample in a study of shared clonotypes between healthy human individuals. Sequencing was performed with immunoSEQ multiplex PCR; in TCRdb, only in-frame clones are kept and a portion is missing. The top ten clones hold 12% of a sample with some 500,000 clones, 60% to 80% of them seen once. Material: PBMCs. These receptor sequences come from a woman aged 40 to 49 in good health. Some clones in this sample may be carry-over from other donors' samples.

Notes on this clone: Just one base apart from a much larger clone, this may be a read error. This same CDR3 is encoded by further DNA sequences in the sample. The chain couples TRBV5-1 to TRBJ2-1, with 11 bases that match TRBD2. The V gene's germline CDR1 is SGHRS and CDR2 YFSETQ. The CDR3 runs 14 residues. Here the CDR3 DNA reads TGCGCCAGCGCGGAACTAGCGGGAGACAATGAACAGTTCTTC. This sequence encodes CASAELAGDNEQFF.

The CDR3 nucleotides are TGTGCCAGCAGCCCTAGGGGGGGTTTAGCGGAAAACATTCAGTACTTC. This codes for CASSPRGGLAENIQYF. J is TRBJ2-4 and V is TRBV7-8, with TRBD2 as a possible D gene (7 bases). Germline V gene lookup returns CDR1 SGHVS and CDR2 FQNEAQ. Trimming stripped 5 bases from V and 5 bases from J, with 19 bases between. This CDR3 spans 16 amino acids. Together with reference TRBV7-8 and TRBJ2-4, the CDR3 gives the full variable domain: GAGVSQSPRYKVAKRGQDVALRCDPISGHVSLFWYQQALGQGPEFLTYFQNEAQLDKSGLPSDRFFAERPEGSVSTLKIQRTQQEDSAVYLCASSPRGGLAENIQYFGAGTRLSVL.

The gene calls are TRBV18 and TRBJ2-7; 8 nucleotides match TRBD1. Trimming cost V 4 bases and J 5 bases; bases outside gene matches: 4. The CDR3 runs 13 residues. Germline V gene sequence: CDR1 KGHSH, CDR2 LQKENI. CDR3 residues: CASSRGQGNEQYF. The CDR3 coding sequence is TGTGCCAGCTCACGAGGACAGGGCAACGAGCAGTACTTC.

This chain joins TRBV7-9 and TRBJ2-7; tentatively, D is TRBD1 or TRBD2 (6 bases each). The DNA end is more similar to TRBJ2-5, so the J call may be wrong. The CDR3 length is 16 residues. Germline assignment: CDR1 SEHNR and CDR2 FQNEAQ (reference sequence). The CDR3 protein is CASSLGSARGEETQYF. The CDR3 DNA reads TGTGCCAGCAGCTTAGGCAGCGCAAGGGGGGAAGAGACCCAGTACTTC.

Concerning this clone: A far larger clone is a single base away, which makes a read error likely. This chain uses TRBV4-2 with TRBJ1-1; the D is unclear. V gave up 4 bases and J gave up 4 bases, with 7 bases separating them. The CDR3 contains 12 residues. From germline, CDR1 is LGHNA and CDR2 YNFKEQ. The CDR3 protein is CASSLPGTEAFF. The DNA for the CDR3 is TGTGCCAGCAGCCTCCCCGGCACTGAAGCTTTCTTT.

Turning to this clone: A far larger clone is only one base removed, so a read error is likely. The conserved closing phenylalanine or tryptophan is absent in this CDR3, likely reflecting a read error. The limits of the CDR3 on the DNA are not certain, so only TCRdb's listed CDR3 is given. The chain combines TRBV30 with TRBJ1-5; the table's D call, TRBD1, was not checked against the DNA. The germline CDR1 and CDR2 sequences are GTSNPN and SVGIG (reference sequence). A total of 12 residues make up the CDR3, ends included. The CDR3 spells CAWSSQGQIRHS.

Ten or more counts support this clone. The rearrangement joins TRBV19 to TRBJ1-4; 8 nucleotides align to TRBD1. Germline trimming cut 9 bases from V and 3 bases from J; bases unmatched to any gene: 9. CDR3 length: 15 amino acids. Germline values: CDR1 LNHDA, CDR2 SQIVND (reference sequence). Here the CDR3 DNA reads TGTGCCAGCAGACGACAGGGGAAGGCTAATGAAAAACTGTTTTTT. Translating gives CASRRQGKANEKLFF.

Remarks on this clone: This clone may be a read error of a much larger clone one base away. The chain joins TRBV6-4 to TRBJ2-2, with D possibly matching TRBD2 (6 bases). The CDR3 consists of 13 residues. Per the germline V gene, CDR1 is MRHNA and CDR2 is SNTAGT. V was trimmed by 8 bases and J by 4 bases, leaving 11 bases between them. This CDR3 reads CASSRGSTGELFF. Written as DNA, the CDR3 is TGTGCCAGCTCCCGGGGGAGCACCGGGGAGCTGTTTTTT.

A word on this clone: Given a far larger clone just one base away, this is likely a sequencing read error. Since no conserved phenylalanine or tryptophan closes the CDR3, a read error is the likely cause. The chain recombines TRBV5-4 with TRBJ2-7, with 8 bases that match TRBD2. This CDR3 spans 16 amino acids. With 4 bases clipped from V and 5 bases from J, the junction kept 14 bases outside the gene matches. Germline lookup yields CDR1 SGHNT and CDR2 YYREEE (reference sequence). The CDR3 reads CASSPLPGAGGDEQYL. For the CDR3, the DNA is TGTGCCAGCAGCCCCCTCCCGGGTGCGGGAGGCGACGAGCAGTACTTA.

On this clone itself: A single base is all that separates this from a far larger clone, so a read error is likely. CDR3: CASSDRRLKKLFF. DNA for the CDR3: TGTGCCAGCAGTGACAGGAGGTTGAAAAAACTGTTTTTT. The V gene is TRBV6-6, the J gene TRBJ1-4; tentative D call: TRBD1 (6 bases). V was pared by 5 bases and J by 9 bases, with 13 bases between. From germline, CDR1 is MNHNY and CDR2 SVGAGI (reference sequence). CDR3 length: 13 residues.

As for this clone: This may be a read error, as it is one base from a much larger clone. The V and J genes are TRBV28 and TRBJ2-7; 8 bases are a match to TRBD1. Germline V gives CDR1 MDHEN, CDR2 SYDVKM. This CDR3 has 16 amino acids. J was trimmed by 3 bases and V by 2 bases; bases with no gene match: 9. The DNA of the CDR3 is TGTGCCAGCAGTTTACTTGACGGGACAGGCCTCTACGAGCAGTACTTC. It yields the protein CASSLLDGTGLYEQYF.

This clone was picked up a small number of times. This rearrangement joins TRBV14 to TRBJ1-4; the D is unclear. Germline V lookup: CDR1 SGHDN, CDR2 FVKESK. V gave up 0 bases and J gave up 4 bases, with 9 bases separating them. The CDR3 covers 15 residues. CDR3 sequence: CASSQDHGSNEKLFF. In DNA form, the CDR3 reads TGTGCCAGCAGCCAAGATCACGGCAGTAATGAAAAACTGTTTTTT.

This clone was counted a few times. The chain couples TRBV10-3 to TRBJ1-2; 12 bases fit TRBD1. Germline trimming cut 3 bases from V and 3 bases from J; bases unmatched to any gene: 14. The CDR3 consists of 19 residues. The germline V gene encodes CDR1 ENHRY and CDR2 SYGVKD. The CDR3 DNA reads TGTGCCATCAGTGATTCGGGTGGCGGGACAGGGGGCGCTCACTATGGCTACACCTTC. Its translation is CAISDSGGGTGGAHYGYTF.

For the CDR3, the DNA is TGTGCCAGCAGCCAATCCCAGGCCAGGGGGGAGTACGAGCAGTACTTC. Protein product: CASSQSQARGEYEQYF. The V gene is TRBV4-2, the J gene TRBJ2-7, with D perhaps matching TRBD1 (7 bases). CDR1 LGHNA and CDR2 YNFKEQ come from the germline V gene. The CDR3 sequence is 16 residues long. With 2 bases removed from V and 4 bases from J, the gap between germline ends came to 18 bases.

The CDR3 bases are TGTGCCAGCAGTAGGGGACTAGCGGGAGTTGGGGAGCAGTACTTC. It translates to CASSRGLAGVGEQYF. The gene calls are TRBV2 and TRBJ2-7, with 14 bases that match TRBD2. Germline CDR1 SNHLY, CDR2 FYNNEI. The CDR3 is 15 residues long. The junction had 7 bases not matched to a gene; V was cut back by 5 bases and J by 7 bases.

V is TRBV28 and J is TRBJ2-1; the D gene is possibly TRBD2 (6 bases). The CDR3 loop spans 13 amino acids. Germline V gene data show CDR1 as MDHEN and CDR2 as SYDVKM. V lost 6 bases to trimming and J lost 7 bases, with 13 bases between them. In DNA, the CDR3 is TGTGCCAGCAGGCTCACAGGAGGGAATGAGCAGTTCTTC. It specifies CASRLTGGNEQFF.

The genes are TRBV18 and TRBJ2-1; 8 bases map to TRBD1. The germline V gene has CDR1 KGHSH and CDR2 LQKENI. The CDR3 extends over 16 amino acids. The V segment lost 0 bases and the J segment 4 bases; nucleotides outside the gene matches: 5. CDR3 loop: CASSPPGQGMYNEQFF. For the CDR3, the DNA is TGTGCCAGCTCACCACCCGGACAGGGTATGTACAATGAGCAGTTCTTC.

The V and J genes are TRBV5-1 and TRBJ1-1; D is unclear. V gave up 2 bases and J gave up 2 bases, with 10 bases separating them. Germline V gene data show CDR1 as SGHRS and CDR2 as YFSETQ. CDR3 length: 14 amino acids. CDR3: CASSLGSGNTEAFF. DNA for the CDR3: TGCGCCAGCAGCTTAGGGTCGGGTAACACTGAAGCTTTCTTT.

In DNA, the CDR3 is TGTGCCAGCAGTTTAATGCAGCACACCGGGGAGCTGTTTTTT. Its protein is CASSLMQHTGELFF. This chain uses TRBV27 with TRBJ2-2; D is undetermined. This CDR3 spans 14 amino acids. Germline V gene sequence: CDR1 MNHEY, CDR2 SMNVEV (reference sequence). Trimming left V 2 bases short and J 3 bases short, with 7 bases between.

The rearrangement joins TRBV5-1 to TRBJ2-2; D is ambiguous. The germline gives CDR1 SGHRS, CDR2 YFSETQ. The CDR3 covers 14 residues. V was clipped by 4 bases and J by 1 base, with 8 bases between them. DNA of the CDR3: TGCGCCAGCAGCCCCGGACGGAACACCGGGGAGCTGTTTTTT. It yields the protein CASSPGRNTGELFF.

In its sample, this clone was seen once. The rearrangement uses TRBV11-2 and TRBJ2-7; 10 bases align to TRBD2. CDR3 length equals 17 residues. The ends lost 5 bases at V and 3 bases at J; junction bases unmatched: 13. Germline V gene data show CDR1 as SGHAT and CDR2 as FQNNGV. The CDR3 bases are TGTGCCAGCAGCCATTGGCTAGCGGGAGATAAGGGCTACGAGCAGTACTTC. It translates to CASSHWLAGDKGYEQYF.

Points on this clone: A read error is likely here: a far larger clone is one base away. The J gene is TRBJ1-4, the V gene TRBV27; D remains ambiguous. With 2 bases removed from V and 3 bases from J, the gap between germline ends came to 13 bases. CDR3 length: 16 amino acids. Germline loops: CDR1 MNHEY, CDR2 SMNVEV (reference sequence). For the CDR3, the DNA is TGTGCCAGCAGTTTACCATCCAATCTCGCTAATGAAAAACTGTTTTTT. Translation gives CASSLPSNLANEKLFF. Looking up the rest from reference TRBV27 and TRBJ1-4 gives the full variable domain: EAQVTQNPRYLITVTGKKLTVTCSQNMNHEYMSWYRQDPGLGLRQIYYSMNVEVTDKGDVPEGYKVSRKEKRNFPLILESPSPNQTSLYFCASSLPSNLANEKLFFGSGTQLSVL.